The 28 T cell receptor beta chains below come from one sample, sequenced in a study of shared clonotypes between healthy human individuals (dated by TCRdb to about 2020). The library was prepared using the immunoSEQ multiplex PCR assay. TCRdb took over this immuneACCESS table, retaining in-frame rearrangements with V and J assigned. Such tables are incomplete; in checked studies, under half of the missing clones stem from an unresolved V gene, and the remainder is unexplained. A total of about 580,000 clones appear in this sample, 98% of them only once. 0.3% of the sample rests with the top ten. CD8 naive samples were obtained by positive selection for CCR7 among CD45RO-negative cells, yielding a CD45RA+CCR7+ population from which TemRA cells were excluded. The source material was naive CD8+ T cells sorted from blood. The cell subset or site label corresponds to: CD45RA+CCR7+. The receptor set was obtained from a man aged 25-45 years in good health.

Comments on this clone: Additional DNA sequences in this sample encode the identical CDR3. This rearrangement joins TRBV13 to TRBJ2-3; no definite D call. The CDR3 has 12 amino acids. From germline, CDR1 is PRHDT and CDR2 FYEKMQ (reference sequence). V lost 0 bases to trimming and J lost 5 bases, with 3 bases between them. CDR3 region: CASSLGGDTQYF. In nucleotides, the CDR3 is TGTGCCAGCAGCTTAGGTGGAGATACGCAGTATTTT.

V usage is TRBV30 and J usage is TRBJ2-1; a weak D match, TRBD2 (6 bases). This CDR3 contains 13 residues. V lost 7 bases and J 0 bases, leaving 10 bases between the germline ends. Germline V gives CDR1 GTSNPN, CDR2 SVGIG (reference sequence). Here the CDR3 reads CASRGSSYNEQFF. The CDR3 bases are TGTGCCTCGCGGGGAAGCTCCTACAATGAGCAGTTCTTC.

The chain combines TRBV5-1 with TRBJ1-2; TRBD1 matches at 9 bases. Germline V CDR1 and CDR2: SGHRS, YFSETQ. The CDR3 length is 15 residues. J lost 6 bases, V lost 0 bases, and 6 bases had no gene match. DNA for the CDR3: TGCGCCAGCAGCTTGGCAGGGGACAGGGCTGATGGCTACACCTTC. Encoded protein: CASSLAGDRADGYTF.

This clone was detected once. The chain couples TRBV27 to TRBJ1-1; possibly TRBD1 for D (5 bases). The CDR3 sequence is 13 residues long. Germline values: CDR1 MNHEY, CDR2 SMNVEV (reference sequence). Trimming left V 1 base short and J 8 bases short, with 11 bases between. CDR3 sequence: CASSLWRDGEAFF. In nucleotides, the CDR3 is TGTGCCAGCAGTTTATGGCGGGACGGCGAAGCTTTCTTT.

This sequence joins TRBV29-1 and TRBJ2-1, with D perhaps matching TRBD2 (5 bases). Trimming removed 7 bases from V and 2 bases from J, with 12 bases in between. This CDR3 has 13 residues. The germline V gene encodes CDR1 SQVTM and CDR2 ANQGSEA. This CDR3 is CSADGVTYNEQFF. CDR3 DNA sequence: TGCAGCGCTGACGGGGTCACCTACAATGAGCAGTTCTTC.

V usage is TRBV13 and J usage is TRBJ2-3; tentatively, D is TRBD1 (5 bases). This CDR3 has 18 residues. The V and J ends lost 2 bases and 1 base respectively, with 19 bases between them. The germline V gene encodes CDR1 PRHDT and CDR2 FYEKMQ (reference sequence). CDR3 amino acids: CASSLTGWGHQGTDTQYF. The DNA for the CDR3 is TGTGCCAGCAGCTTAACCGGTTGGGGCCATCAGGGCACAGATACGCAGTATTTT.

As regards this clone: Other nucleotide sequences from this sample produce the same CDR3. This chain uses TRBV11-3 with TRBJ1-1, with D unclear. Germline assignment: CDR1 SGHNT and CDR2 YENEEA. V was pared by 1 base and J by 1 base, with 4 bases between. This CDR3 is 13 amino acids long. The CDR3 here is CASSLVANTEAFF. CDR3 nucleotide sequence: TGTGCCAGCAGCTTAGTGGCGAACACTGAAGCTTTCTTT.

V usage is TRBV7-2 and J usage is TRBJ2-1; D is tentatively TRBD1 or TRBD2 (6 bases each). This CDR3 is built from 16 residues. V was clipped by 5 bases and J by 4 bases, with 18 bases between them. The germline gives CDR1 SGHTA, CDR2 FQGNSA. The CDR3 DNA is TGTGCCAGCAGCCCCGATAGGGGGAGGCCGTACAATGAGCAGTTCTTC. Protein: CASSPDRGRPYNEQFF.

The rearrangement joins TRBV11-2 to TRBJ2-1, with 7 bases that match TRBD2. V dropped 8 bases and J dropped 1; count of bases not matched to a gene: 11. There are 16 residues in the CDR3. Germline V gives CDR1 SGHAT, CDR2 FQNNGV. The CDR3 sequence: CASVWGRAFSYNEQFF. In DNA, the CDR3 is TGTGCCAGCGTTTGGGGGAGGGCCTTTTCCTACAATGAGCAGTTCTTC.

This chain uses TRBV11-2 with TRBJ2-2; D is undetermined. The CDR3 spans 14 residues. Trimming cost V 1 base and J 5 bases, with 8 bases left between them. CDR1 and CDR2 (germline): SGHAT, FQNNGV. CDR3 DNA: TGTGCCAGCAGCTTAGTGTGGAGTACCGGGGAGCTGTTTTTT. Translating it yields CASSLVWSTGELFF.

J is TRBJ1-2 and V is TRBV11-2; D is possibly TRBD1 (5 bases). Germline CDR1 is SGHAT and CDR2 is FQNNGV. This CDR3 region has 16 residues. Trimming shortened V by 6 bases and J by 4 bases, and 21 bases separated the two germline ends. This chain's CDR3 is CASRTASGGEGYGYTF. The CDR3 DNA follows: TGTGCCAGCAGGACAGCTTCGGGGGGAGAAGGCTATGGCTACACCTTC.

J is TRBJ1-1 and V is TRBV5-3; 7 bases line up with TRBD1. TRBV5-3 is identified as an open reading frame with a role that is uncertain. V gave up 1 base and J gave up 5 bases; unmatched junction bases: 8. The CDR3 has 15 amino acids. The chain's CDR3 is CARSLWEPGGTEAFF. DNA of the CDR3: TGTGCCAGAAGCTTGTGGGAACCAGGGGGGACTGAAGCTTTCTTT.

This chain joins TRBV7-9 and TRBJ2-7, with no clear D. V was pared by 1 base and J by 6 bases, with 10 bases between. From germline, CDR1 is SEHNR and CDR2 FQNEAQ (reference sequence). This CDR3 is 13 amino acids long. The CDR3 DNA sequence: TGTGCCAGCAGCTTAGTAGTGCAGACCGAGCAGTACTTC. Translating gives CASSLVVQTEQYF.

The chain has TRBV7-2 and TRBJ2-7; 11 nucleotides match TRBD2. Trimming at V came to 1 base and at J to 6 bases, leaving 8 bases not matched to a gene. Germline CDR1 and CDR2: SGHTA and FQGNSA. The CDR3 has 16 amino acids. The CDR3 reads CASSLDPRGTSGEQYF. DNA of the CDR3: TGTGCCAGCAGCTTAGACCCGCGTGGGACTAGCGGCGAGCAGTACTTC.

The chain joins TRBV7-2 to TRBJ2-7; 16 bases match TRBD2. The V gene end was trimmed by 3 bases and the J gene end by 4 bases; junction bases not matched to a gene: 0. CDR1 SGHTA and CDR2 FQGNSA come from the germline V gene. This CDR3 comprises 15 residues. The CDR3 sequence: CASSLGLAGGYEQYF. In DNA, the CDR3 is TGTGCCAGCAGCTTGGGACTAGCGGGAGGGTACGAGCAGTACTTC.

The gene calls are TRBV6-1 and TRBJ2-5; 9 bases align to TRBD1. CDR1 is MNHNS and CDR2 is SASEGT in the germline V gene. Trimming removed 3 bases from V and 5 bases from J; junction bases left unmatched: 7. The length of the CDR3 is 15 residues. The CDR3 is CASSDRDRVEETQYF. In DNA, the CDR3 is TGTGCCAGCAGTGACCGGGACAGGGTGGAGGAGACCCAGTACTTC.

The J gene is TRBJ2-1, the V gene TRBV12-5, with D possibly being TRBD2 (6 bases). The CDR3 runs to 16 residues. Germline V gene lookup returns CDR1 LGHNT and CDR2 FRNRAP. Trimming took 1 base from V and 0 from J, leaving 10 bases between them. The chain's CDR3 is CASGLAGVSSYNEQFF. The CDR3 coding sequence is TGTGCTAGTGGTTTGGCGGGAGTAAGCTCCTACAATGAGCAGTTCTTC.

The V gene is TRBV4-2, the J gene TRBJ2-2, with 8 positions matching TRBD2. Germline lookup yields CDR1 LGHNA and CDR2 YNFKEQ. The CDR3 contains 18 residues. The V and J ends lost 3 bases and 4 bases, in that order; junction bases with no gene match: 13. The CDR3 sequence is CASSQTFLERELTGELFF. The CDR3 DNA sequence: TGTGCCAGCAGCCAGACTTTCCTTGAGCGGGAGCTCACCGGGGAGCTGTTTTTT.

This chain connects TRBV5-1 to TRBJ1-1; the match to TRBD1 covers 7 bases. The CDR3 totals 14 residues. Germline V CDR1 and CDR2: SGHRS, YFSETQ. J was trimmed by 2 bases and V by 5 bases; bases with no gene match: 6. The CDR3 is CASRYRDSNTEAFF. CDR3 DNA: TGCGCCAGCAGATACCGGGACAGTAACACTGAAGCTTTCTTT.

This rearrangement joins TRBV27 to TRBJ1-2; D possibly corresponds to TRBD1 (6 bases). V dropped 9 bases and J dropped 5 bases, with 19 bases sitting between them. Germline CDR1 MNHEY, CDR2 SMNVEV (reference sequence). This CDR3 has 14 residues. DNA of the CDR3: TGTGCCAGTAGGCCTGGACAGAGACCTTATGGCTACACCTTC. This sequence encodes CASRPGQRPYGYTF.

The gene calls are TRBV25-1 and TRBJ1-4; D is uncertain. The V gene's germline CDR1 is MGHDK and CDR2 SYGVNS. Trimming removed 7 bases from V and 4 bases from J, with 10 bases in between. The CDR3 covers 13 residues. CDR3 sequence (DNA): TGTGCCAGCAAAGACCGATATAATGAAAAACTGTTTTTT. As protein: CASKDRYNEKLFF.

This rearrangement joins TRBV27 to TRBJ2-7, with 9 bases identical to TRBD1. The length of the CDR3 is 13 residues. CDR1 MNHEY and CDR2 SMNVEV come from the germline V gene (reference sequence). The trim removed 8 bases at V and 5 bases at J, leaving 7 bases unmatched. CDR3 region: CASRDRVFDEQYF. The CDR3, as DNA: TGTGCCAGCCGGGACAGGGTGTTCGACGAGCAGTACTTC.

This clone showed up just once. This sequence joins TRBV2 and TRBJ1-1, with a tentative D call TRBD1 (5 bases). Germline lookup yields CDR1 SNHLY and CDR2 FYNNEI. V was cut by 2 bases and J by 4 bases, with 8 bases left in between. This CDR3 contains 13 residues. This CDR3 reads CASSEKGLTEAFF. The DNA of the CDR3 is TGTGCCAGCAGTGAAAAGGGGCTCACTGAAGCTTTCTTT.

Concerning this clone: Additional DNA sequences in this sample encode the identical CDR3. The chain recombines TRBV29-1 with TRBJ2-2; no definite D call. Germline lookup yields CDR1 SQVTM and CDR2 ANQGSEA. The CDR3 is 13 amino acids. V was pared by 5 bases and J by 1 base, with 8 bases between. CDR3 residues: CSVKAENTGELFF. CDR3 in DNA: TGCAGCGTTAAGGCTGAGAACACCGGGGAGCTGTTTTTT.

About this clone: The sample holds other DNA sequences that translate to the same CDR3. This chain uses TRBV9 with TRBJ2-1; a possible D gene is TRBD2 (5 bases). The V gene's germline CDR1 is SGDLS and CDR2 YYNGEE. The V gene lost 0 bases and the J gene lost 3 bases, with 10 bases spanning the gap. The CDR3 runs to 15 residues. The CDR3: CASSVGTGIYNEQFF. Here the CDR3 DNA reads TGTGCCAGCAGCGTAGGCACCGGGATCTACAATGAGCAGTTCTTC.

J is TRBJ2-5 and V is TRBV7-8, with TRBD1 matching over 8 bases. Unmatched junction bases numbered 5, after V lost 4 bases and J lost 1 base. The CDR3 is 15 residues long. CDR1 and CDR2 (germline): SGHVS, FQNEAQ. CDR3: CASSSGQGFQETQYF. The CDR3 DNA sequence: TGTGCCAGCAGCTCAGGACAGGGCTTCCAAGAGACCCAGTACTTC.

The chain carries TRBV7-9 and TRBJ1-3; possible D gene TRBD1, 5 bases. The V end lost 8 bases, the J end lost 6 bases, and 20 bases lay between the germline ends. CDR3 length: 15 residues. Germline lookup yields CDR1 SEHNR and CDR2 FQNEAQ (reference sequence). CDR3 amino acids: CASGGGALWENTIYF. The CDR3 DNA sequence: TGTGCCAGCGGCGGAGGGGCGCTTTGGGAAAACACCATATATTTT.

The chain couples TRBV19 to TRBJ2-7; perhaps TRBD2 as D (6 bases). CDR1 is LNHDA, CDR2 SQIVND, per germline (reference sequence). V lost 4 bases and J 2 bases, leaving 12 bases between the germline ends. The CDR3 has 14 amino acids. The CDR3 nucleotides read TGTGCCAGTAGTAGGCGGGATATACCCTACGAGCAGTACTTC. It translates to CASSRRDIPYEQYF.